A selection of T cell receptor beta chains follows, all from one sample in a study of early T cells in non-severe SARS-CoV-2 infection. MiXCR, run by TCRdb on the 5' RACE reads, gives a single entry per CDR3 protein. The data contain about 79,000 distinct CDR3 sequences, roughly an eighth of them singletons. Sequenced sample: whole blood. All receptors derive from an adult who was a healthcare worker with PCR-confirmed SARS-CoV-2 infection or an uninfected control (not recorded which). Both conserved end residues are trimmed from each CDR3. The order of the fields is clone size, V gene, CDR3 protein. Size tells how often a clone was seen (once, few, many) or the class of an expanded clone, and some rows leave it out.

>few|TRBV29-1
SVAHTEAF
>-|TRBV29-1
SVRQGSSNEKLF
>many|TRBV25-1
ATLYSSGTGITGELF
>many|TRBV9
ASSVVPWTDMGSPLH
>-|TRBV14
ASSQGGLEAF
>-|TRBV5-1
ASSTWTENTEVF
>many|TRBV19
ASKARVTESNQPQH
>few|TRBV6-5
ASRHGSVVSDTQY
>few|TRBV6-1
ATIYQSTDTQY
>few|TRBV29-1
SVSGGASYEQY
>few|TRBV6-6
ASSNPSKQGPQETQY
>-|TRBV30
AWNSGVYNEQF
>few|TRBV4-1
ASSQDPNRAVDEQY
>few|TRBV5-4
ASSWGTGDTEAF
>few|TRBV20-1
SAPSGDFSYEQY
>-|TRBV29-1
SARGAGIEQY
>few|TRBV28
ASSLAPSGAYEQY
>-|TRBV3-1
ASSPAKGANQPQH
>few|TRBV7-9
ASSFSGGTGQPQH
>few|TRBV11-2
ASSLVSASGNEQF
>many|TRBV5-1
ASSGRTSGRGGETQY
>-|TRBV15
ATSRDMPGRINEKLF
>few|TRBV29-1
SVDRGHNEQF
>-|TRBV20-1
SASPGLKSAF
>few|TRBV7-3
ASSLYPADTQY
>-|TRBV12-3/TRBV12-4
ASSPRTGDSNQPQH
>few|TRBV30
AWSRAWGKGNTEAF